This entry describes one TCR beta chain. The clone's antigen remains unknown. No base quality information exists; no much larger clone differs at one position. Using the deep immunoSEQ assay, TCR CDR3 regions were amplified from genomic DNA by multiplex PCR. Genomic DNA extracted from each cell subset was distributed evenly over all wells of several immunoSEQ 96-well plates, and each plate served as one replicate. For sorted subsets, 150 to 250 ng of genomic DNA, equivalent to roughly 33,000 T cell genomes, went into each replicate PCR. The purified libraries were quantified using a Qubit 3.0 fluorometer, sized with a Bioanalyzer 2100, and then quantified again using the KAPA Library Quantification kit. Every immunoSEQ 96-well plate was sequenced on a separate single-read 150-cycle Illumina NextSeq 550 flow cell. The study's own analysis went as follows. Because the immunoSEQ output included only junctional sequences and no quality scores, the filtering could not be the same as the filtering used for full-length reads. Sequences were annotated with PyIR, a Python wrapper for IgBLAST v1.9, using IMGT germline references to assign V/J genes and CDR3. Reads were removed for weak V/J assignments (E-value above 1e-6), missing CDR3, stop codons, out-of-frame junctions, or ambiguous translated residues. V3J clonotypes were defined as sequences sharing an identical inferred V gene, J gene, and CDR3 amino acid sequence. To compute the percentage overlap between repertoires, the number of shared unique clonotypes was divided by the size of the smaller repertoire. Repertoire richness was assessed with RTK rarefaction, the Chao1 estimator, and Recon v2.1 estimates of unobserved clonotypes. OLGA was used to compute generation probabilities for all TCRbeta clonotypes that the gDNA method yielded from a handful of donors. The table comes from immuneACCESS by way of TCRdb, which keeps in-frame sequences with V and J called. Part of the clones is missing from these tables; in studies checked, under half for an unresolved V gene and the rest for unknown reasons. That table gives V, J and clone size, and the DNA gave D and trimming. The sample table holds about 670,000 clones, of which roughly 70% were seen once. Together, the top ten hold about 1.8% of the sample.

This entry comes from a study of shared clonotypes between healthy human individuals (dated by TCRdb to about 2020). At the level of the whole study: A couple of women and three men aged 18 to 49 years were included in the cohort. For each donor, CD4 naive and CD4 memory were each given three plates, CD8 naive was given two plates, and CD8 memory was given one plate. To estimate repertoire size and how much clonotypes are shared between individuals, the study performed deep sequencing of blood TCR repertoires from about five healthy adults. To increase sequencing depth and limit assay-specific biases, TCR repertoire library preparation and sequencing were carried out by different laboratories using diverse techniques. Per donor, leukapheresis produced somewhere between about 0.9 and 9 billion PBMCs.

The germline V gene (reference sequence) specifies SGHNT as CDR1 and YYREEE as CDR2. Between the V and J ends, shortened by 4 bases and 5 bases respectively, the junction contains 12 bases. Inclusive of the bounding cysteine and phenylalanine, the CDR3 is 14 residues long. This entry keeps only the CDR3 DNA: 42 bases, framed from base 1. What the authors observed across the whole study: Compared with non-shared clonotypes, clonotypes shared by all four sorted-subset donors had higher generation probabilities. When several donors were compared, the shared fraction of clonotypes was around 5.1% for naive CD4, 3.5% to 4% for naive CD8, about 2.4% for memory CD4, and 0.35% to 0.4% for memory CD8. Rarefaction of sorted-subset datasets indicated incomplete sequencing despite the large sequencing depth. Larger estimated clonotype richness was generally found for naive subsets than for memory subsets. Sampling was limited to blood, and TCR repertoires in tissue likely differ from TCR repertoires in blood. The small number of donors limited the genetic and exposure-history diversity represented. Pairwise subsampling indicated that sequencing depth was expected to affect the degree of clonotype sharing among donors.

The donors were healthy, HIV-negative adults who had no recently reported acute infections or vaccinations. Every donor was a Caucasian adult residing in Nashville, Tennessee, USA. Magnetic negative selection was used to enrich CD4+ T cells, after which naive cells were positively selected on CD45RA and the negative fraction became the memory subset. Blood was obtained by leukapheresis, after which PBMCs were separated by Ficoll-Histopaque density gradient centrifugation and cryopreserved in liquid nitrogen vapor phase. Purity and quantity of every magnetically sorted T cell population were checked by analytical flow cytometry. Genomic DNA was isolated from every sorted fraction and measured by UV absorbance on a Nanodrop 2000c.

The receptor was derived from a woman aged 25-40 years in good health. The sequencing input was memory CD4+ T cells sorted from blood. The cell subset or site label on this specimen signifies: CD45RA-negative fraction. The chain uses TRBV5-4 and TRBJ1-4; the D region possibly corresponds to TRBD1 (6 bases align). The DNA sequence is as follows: TGTGCCAGCAGCATGGACAGACTCAATGAAAAACTGTTTTTT. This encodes CASSMDRLNEKLFF.